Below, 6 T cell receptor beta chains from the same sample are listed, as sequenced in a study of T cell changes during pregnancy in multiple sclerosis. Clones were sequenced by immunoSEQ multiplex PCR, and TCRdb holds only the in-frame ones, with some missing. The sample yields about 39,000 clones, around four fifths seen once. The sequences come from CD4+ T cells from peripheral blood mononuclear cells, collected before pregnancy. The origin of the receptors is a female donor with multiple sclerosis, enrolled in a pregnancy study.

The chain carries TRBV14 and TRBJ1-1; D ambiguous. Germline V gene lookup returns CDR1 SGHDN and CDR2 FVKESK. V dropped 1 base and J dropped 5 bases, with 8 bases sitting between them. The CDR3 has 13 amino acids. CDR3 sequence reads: CASSQGFGTEAFF. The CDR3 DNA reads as TGTGCCAGCAGCCAAGGATTCGGTACTGAAGCTTTCTTT.

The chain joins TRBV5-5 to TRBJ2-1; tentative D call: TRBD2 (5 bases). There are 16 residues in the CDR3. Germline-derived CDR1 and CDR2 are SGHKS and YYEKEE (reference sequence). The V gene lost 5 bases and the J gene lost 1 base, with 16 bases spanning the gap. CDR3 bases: TGTGCCAGCAGGCCTAGCTCAAGAGTGTCCTACAATGAGCAGTTCTTC. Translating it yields CASRPSSRVSYNEQFF.

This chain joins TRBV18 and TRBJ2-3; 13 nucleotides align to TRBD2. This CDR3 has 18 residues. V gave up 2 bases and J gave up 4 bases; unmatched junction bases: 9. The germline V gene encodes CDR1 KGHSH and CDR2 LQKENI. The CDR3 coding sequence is TGTGCCAGCTCACCAACAACTAGCGGGGGGGCCCTTTCAGATACGCAGTATTTT. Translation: CASSPTTSGGALSDTQYF.

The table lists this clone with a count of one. Here the CDR3 DNA reads TGTGCCTGGACCAGAGGACAGGGAGTCACCGGGGAGCTGTTTTTT. It specifies CAWTRGQGVTGELFF. The chain couples TRBV30 to TRBJ2-2; 8 bases align to TRBD1. Germline values: CDR1 GTSNPN, CDR2 SVGIG (reference sequence). The ends lost 4 bases at V and 4 bases at J; junction bases unmatched: 8. The CDR3 totals 15 residues.

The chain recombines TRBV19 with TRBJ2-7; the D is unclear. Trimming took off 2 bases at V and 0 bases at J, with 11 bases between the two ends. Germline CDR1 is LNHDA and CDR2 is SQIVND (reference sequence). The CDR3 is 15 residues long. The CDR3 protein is CASSIFSSSSYEQYF. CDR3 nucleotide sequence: TGTGCCAGTAGTATATTCAGTTCCAGCTCCTACGAGCAGTACTTC.

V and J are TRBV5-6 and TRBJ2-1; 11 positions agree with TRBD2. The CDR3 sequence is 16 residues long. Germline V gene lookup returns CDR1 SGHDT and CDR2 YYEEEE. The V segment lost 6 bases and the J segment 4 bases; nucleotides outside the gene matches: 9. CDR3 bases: TGTGCCAGCACGACTCCGGGACTAGCGGCTTACAATGAGCAGTTCTTC. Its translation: CASTTPGLAAYNEQFF.